This T cell receptor beta chain originates from a study of shared clonotypes between healthy human individuals. Study observations and caveats: Among a few donors, roughly 5.5% of naive CD4 clonotypes were found in common.

As regards this clone: Its cognate antigen is unknown.

V lost 5 bases and J 2 bases, leaving 4 bases between the germline ends. CDR1 and CDR2 (germline): LGHNT, FRNRAP. CDR3 length equals 12 residues. Each subset's genomic DNA was shared equally among a number of immunoSEQ plates. Sorted subsets were amplified in replicate PCRs using about 200 ng DNA, tens of thousands of T cell genomes. This table comes from immunoSEQ multiplex PCR, and its TCRdb copy is limited to in-frame clones, with some not included. Of around 1.5 million clones in the sample, approximately 98% were seen once. The sample consisted of naive CD4+ T cells sorted from blood. As to subset: CD45RA+ positively selected. The TCR originated in a man under 40 in good health. This rearrangement joins TRBV12-5 to TRBJ1-3; no reliable D call. CDR3 coding DNA: TGTGCTAGTGGTCACGCTGGAAACACCATATATTTT. It is translated as CASGHAGNTIYF. Combining the CDR3 with reference TRBV12-5 and TRBJ1-3 gives the whole variable domain DARVTQTPRHKVTEMGQEVTMRCQPILGHNTVFWYRQTMMQGLELLAYFRNRAPLDDSGMPKDRFSAEMPDATLATLKIQPSEPRDSAVYFCASGHAGNTIYFGEGSWLTVV.